This T cell receptor beta chain stems from a study of radiation and T cells in renal cell carcinoma. This CDR3 is built from 14 residues. Trimming removed 5 bases at V and 0 bases at J, with 9 bases between. Germline V gene data show CDR1 as SGHRS and CDR2 as YFSETQ. The data were produced by immunoSEQ multiplex PCR, yet TCRdb's version contains in-frame clones alone and is incomplete. The table has more than 95,000 clones, roughly 80% seen once. Time point denoted: baseline pretreatment blood. The treatment was: 15 Gy SBRT to primary tumor, nephrectomy 4 weeks later. Radiation-treated patients gave blood at baseline, week 2 and week 4. The patient's renal cell carcinoma had clear cell pathology. Details on this clone: No antigen is known for it.

Study findings and constraints: Pretreatment tumor biopsies were lacking, so baseline clonotypes are unknown.

The clonotype comes from a woman aged 60 to 75 with renal cell carcinoma. The chain uses TRBV5-1 and TRBJ1-5; D is undetermined. The specimen comprised blood, sampled from a patient whose treatment included radiotherapy and nephrectomy. DNA of the CDR3: TGCGCCAGCAGTTCGGACGGTAGCAATCAGCCCCAGCATTTT. As protein: CASSSDGSNQPQHF.